This T cell receptor beta chain was recorded in a study of T cell responses to AZD1222 COVID-19 vaccine. The table came from immunoSEQ multiplex PCR; TCRdb's copy has only in-frame clones and leaves some out. The sample carries roughly 130,000 clones, approximately 94% recorded once. Study conclusions and caveats: After the peak T cell response, and only then, were repertoires sampled. White British donors predominated, females outnumbered males, and clonal diversity was possibly underestimated. With two AZD1222 doses given, Spike-specific TCR breadth and depth both rose. Dominant at 160-218 and 743-854, vaccine-associated CD4 TCRs also spanned spike.

The germline V gene has CDR1 SEHNR and CDR2 FQNEAQ (reference sequence). The CDR3 runs to 15 residues. J was trimmed by 5 bases and V by 5 bases; bases with no gene match: 7. Of note for this clone: Its antigen remains unidentified.

Sequences were derived from peripheral blood, sampled on day 0 of AZD1222 vaccination. The chain combines TRBV7-9 with TRBJ2-7; 12 nucleotides align to TRBD2. The TCR sequence derives from an adult in good health. CDR3 in DNA: TGTGCCAGCAGCGACCGGACTAGCGGGAACCACGAGCAGTACTTC. As protein: CASSDRTSGNHEQYF.